This T cell receptor delta chain was identified in a study of gamma-delta T cells after stem cell transplantation. This clone has only a few counts. Per germline, CDR1 GEAIGNYY and CDR2 EKD. The CDR3 length is 15 residues. V shed 3 bases, J shed 7 bases, and the junction held 7 bases outside the gene matches. TCRdb re-processed the RT-PCR reads using CATT. Found here are almost 200 delta-chain clones, more than 3.5% of them singletons; the top ten hold roughly 10%. The chain is built from TRDV2 and TRDJ2; 10 nucleotides agree with TRDD3. The receptor's source is a human donor. It is not recorded whose cells these are; they may come from a transplant donor. This table probably holds off-target reads from a library built for another chain. Sequencing input: gamma-delta T cells. This CDR3 reads CACDVLGDVVAQLFF. DNA of the CDR3: TGTGCCTGTGACGTACTGGGGGATGTTGTAGCACAACTCTTCTTT.